This TCR beta chain was captured by sequencing in a study of radiation and T cells in renal cell carcinoma. Assay: immunoSEQ multiplex PCR; the TCRdb copy retains only in-frame clones and omits some. The repertoire holds 120,000 to 150,000 clones, with about 86% as singletons. The CDR3 has 12 residues. Trimming left V 4 bases short and J 6 bases short, with 8 bases between. The germline V gene has CDR1 SEHNR and CDR2 FQNEAQ (reference sequence). As for time point: blood 4 weeks post-SBRT, at nephrectomy. Treatment indicated: 15 Gy SBRT to primary tumor, nephrectomy 4 weeks later. Radiation-treated patients gave blood at baseline, week 2 and week 4.

This sequence was found in a woman aged 45-65 years with renal cell carcinoma. Sample: blood, taken from a patient whose treatment included radiotherapy and nephrectomy. The chain employs TRBV7-9 and TRBJ2-3; D call uncertain. In DNA, the CDR3 is TGTGCCAGCAGCTCCCTTGGGGATACGCAGTATTTT. Protein product: CASSSLGDTQYF.